This T cell receptor (beta chain) was found in a study of a mutant IDH1 vaccine in newly diagnosed glioma. Study background: Most had both radiotherapy and temozolomide beforehand; others had only one.

This clone showed up just a few times. Its cognate antigen is unknown. Only in-frame clones appear in the TCRdb table, and some are missing; sequencing was by immunoSEQ multiplex PCR. The sample includes over 75,000 clones, roughly 90% seen only once; the top ten take roughly 0.6%. The V gene's germline CDR1 is MNHEY and CDR2 SMNVEV (reference sequence). V lost 3 bases to trimming and J lost 6 bases; unmatched junction nucleotides: 1. This CDR3 contains 13 residues. Time point denoted: baseline, week 1 (first vaccination visit). Treatment indicated: pre-vaccination baseline after standard-of-care therapy. New astrocytomas of WHO grade 3 or 4 that were IDH1-mutant and ATRX-lost were found in the donors. Findings of the study overall: Induction of immune responses by the vaccine occurred in about 93% of patients. Alterations occurring in top peripheral T cell clonotypes seemed unrelated to pseudoprogression.

This specimen consisted of PBMCs, obtained from a glioma patient treated with radiotherapy, temozolomide or both. The V call is TRBV27, the J call TRBJ2-7; 11 bases line up with TRBD1. The clonotype originates from a woman in her fifties or sixties with glioma. CDR3 sequence reads: CASSFGQGAEQYF. DNA for the CDR3: TGTGCCAGCAGTTTCGGACAGGGGGCCGAGCAGTACTTC.